The rows below give T cell receptor beta chains drawn from one sample of a study of cytomegalovirus exposure and HLA in healthy donors. Assay: immunoSEQ multiplex PCR; the TCRdb copy retains only in-frame clones and omits some. The sample lists some 130,000 clones, around 75% seen once, with roughly 3% in the top ten. Specimen: PBMCs. Every receptor here comes from a man aged 30 to 39 in good health and CMV-seronegative. CDR3s include the opening cysteine and the closing phenylalanine or tryptophan. The D gene is left open where the match is weak. Some rows mark clone size as missing; the rest say once, few, many or name a class of expanded clone.

D gene | V gene | clone size | CDR3 length | CDR3 protein
- | TRBV6-5 | - | 15 | CASSRRFATNEKLFF
- | TRBV2 | - | 13 | CASTLSGANVLTF
TRBD1 | TRBV4-2 | - | 15 | CASSQTRTGDYGYTF
- | TRBV18 | - | 14 | CASSPVAVRETQYF
TRBD2 | TRBV4-2 | - | 16 | CASSQVGLAEAETQYF
TRBD2 | TRBV11-2 | - | 19 | CASSLVLSSGGSYQETQYF
TRBD2 | TRBV7-3 | few | 14 | CASSLGTSSDTQYF
- | TRBV10-1 | - | 15 | CARPWSLGGYNEQFF
TRBD1 | TRBV11-2 | - | 14 | CASGEQGGGNTIYF
TRBD2 | TRBV7-2 | - | 17 | CASSLELASGVTDTQYF
- | TRBV29-1 | - | 14 | CSVKQAAQAYEQYF
- | TRBV28 | - | 17 | CASSFYATGQMNTEAFF
- | TRBV6-5 | once | 13 | CASSEGGSSPLHF
- | TRBV27 | - | 11 | CASSHNNEQFF
- | TRBV6-6 | - | 14 | CASSLVEGLYGYTF
TRBD1 | TRBV6-5 | - | 14 | CASSPGQEYNEQFF
- | TRBV11-2 | - | 15 | CASSLGTASMFGYTF
- | TRBV7-9 | - | 13 | CASSLDGYQPQHF
- | TRBV5-1 | - | 16 | CASSLGVPVSSYEQYF
- | TRBV5-3 | - | 12 | CASNGQLRGYTF
- | TRBV6-1 | - | 13 | CASSEEGRGGYTF
- | TRBV7-9 | - | 13 | CASSFSNTGELFF
- | TRBV11-2 | - | 16 | CASSLDAGPRVYEQYF
- | TRBV11-2 | - | 13 | CASSFTTRTEAFF
TRBD2 | TRBV4-3 | - | 14 | CASSQGRELDTQYF
- | TRBV5-1 | - | 13 | CASRWDLNSPLHF
- | TRBV5-1 | - | 13 | CASSYTGANVLTF
- | TRBV29-1 | - | 11 | CSVTTGSEQYF
- | TRBV28 | - | 12 | CASSLSHAEQYF
- | TRBV28 | - | 10 | CASSRYGYTF
- | TRBV4-2 | - | 13 | CASSQERGETQYF
TRBD1 | TRBV5-6 | - | 14 | CASSFTGARYGYTF
- | TRBV19 | - | 18 | CASSIAFPNRPFPYEQYF
TRBD1 | TRBV2 | - | 14 | CASSAQGAAQPQHF
- | TRBV4-3 | once | 14 | CASSQDTRGYEQFF
- | TRBV27 | - | 14 | CASKETATNEKLFF
- | TRBV5-1 | - | 11 | CASGGNNEQFF
TRBD1 | TRBV6-5 | once | 15 | CASSYGTGSIGELFF
TRBD2 | TRBV2 | - | 15 | CASSDPSGRSYEQYF